The rows below give T cell receptor beta chains drawn from one sample of a study of T cell repertoires in cytomegalovirus infection. Via MiXCR, TCRdb re-called the reads, giving one row per CDR3 protein. The table lists approximately 700,000 distinct CDR3 sequences, roughly a third of them singletons. What was sequenced was PBMCs. The receptors stem from a human donor in good health (CMV status not recorded). Some clones in this sample may be carry-over from other donors' samples. The CDR3 runs from the conserved cysteine through the conserved F or W. The order of the fields is clone size, J gene, V gene, CDR3 protein. The listing skips clone size in some rows; elsewhere it reads once, few, many or a size class.

clone_size: few; j_call: TRBJ1-3; v_call: TRBV28; cdr3_aa: CASVRGNTIYF
clone_size: -; j_call: TRBJ1-1; v_call: TRBV7-3; cdr3_aa: CASSLKAGEENTEAFF
clone_size: few; j_call: TRBJ2-1; v_call: TRBV10-3; cdr3_aa: CAISESRDRDNEQFF
clone_size: many; j_call: TRBJ1-2; v_call: TRBV7-2; cdr3_aa: CASSLTPGTGTYGYTF
clone_size: few; j_call: TRBJ2-1; v_call: TRBV4-1; cdr3_aa: CASSQVPTNSYNEQFF
clone_size: few; j_call: TRBJ1-6; v_call: TRBV7-9; cdr3_aa: CASRSRDRDNSPLHF
clone_size: few; j_call: TRBJ2-2; v_call: TRBV2; cdr3_aa: CASSEGHLAGGELFF
clone_size: few; j_call: TRBJ1-2; v_call: TRBV24-1; cdr3_aa: CATSDRVQGYTF
clone_size: -; j_call: TRBJ2-7; v_call: TRBV9; cdr3_aa: CASSVEVGYEQYF
clone_size: -; j_call: TRBJ1-2; v_call: TRBV7-8; cdr3_aa: CASSVGTGYGYTF
clone_size: once; j_call: TRBJ2-1; v_call: TRBV19; cdr3_aa: CASSMWTSGSNEQFF
clone_size: -; j_call: TRBJ1-4; v_call: TRBV27; cdr3_aa: CASSPIQVGYEKLFF
clone_size: -; j_call: TRBJ1-6; v_call: TRBV7-6; cdr3_aa: CASSLAIEGSSYNSPLHF
clone_size: few; j_call: TRBJ2-1; v_call: TRBV28; cdr3_aa: CASSLVREGYNEQFF
clone_size: many; j_call: TRBJ2-1; v_call: TRBV7-8; cdr3_aa: CASEEGGHNEQFF
clone_size: few; j_call: TRBJ2-7; v_call: TRBV7-9; cdr3_aa: CASSFPTEYEQYF
clone_size: -; j_call: TRBJ1-3; v_call: TRBV6-6; cdr3_aa: CASSYQGAGNTLYF
clone_size: once; j_call: TRBJ2-1; v_call: TRBV27; cdr3_aa: CASSFNWVLDNEQFF
clone_size: -; j_call: TRBJ1-1; v_call: TRBV4-2; cdr3_aa: CASSQERQTEAFF
clone_size: few; j_call: TRBJ2-1; v_call: TRBV20-1; cdr3_aa: CSAIRGTGALNEQFF
clone_size: once; j_call: TRBJ1-5; v_call: TRBV20-1; cdr3_aa: CSVTTGRNQPQHF
clone_size: -; j_call: TRBJ1-1; v_call: TRBV7-8; cdr3_aa: CASRLVPVGNTEAFF
clone_size: few; j_call: TRBJ2-4; v_call: TRBV2; cdr3_aa: CASSRAKEDSIAKNIQYF
clone_size: few; j_call: TRBJ1-1; v_call: TRBV12-3/TRBV12-4; cdr3_aa: CASYRGTNTEAFF